Reported below is one T cell receptor beta chain. Antigen specificity is unknown. This sample is part of a study of cytomegalovirus exposure and HLA in healthy donors. Notes on the study in general: The TCR clusters that emerged in the first cohort tended, a later analysis found, to co-occur in the 120 or so validation repertoires. It was confirmed in vitro that a few of the CMV-associated chains were specific for CMV antigens. There were approximately 150 TCR beta chains listed as cytomegalovirus-associated.

The CDR3 consists of 14 residues. V trimming: 10 bases; J trimming: 7 bases; junction bases outside the gene matches: 10. Germline V gives CDR1 LNHDA, CDR2 SQIVND (reference sequence). Sequencing was performed with immunoSEQ multiplex PCR; in TCRdb, only in-frame clones are kept and a portion is missing. The table records over 150,000 clones, 85% to 90% of them present only once. The sample comprised PBMCs. This clonotype was sampled from a human donor in good health. The V gene is TRBV19, the J gene TRBJ2-2, with 9 bases identical to TRBD1. This CDR3 reads CATHTTGGYGELFF. CDR3 bases: TGTGCCACTCACACTACAGGGGGCTACGGGGAGCTGTTTTTT.